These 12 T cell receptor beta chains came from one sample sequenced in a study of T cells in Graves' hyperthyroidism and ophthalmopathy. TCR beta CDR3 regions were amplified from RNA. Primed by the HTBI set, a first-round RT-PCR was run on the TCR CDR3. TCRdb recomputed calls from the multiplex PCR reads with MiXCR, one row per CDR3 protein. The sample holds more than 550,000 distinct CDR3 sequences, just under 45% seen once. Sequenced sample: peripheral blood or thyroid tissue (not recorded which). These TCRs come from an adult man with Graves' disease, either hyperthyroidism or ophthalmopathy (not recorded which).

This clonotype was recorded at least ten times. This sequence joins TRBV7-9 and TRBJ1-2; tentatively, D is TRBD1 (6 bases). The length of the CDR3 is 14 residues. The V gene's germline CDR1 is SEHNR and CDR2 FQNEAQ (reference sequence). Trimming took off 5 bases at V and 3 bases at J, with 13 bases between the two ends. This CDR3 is CASSPLQGDYGYTF. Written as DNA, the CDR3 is TGTGCCAGCAGCCCCCTACAGGGCGACTATGGCTACACCTTC.

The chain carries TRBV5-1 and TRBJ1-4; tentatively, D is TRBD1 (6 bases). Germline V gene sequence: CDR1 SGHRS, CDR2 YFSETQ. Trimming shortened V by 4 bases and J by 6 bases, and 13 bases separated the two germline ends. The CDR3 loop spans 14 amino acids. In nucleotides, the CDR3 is TGCGCCAGCAGCAAGGAGGCAGGGGATGAAAAACTGTTTTTT. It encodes CASSKEAGDEKLFF.

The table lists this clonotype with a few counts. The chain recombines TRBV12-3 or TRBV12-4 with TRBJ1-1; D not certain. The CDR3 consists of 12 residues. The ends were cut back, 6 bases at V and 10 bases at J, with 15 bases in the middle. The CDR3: CASSQSIGRAFF. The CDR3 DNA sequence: TGTGCCAGCAGCCAATCCATCGGAAGAGCTTTCTTT.

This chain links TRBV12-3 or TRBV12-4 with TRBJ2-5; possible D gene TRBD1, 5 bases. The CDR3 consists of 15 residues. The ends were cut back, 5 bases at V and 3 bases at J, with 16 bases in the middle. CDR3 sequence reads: CASSDPRAGKETQYF. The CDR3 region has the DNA TGTGCCAGCAGTGATCCTAGGGCAGGGAAAGAGACCCAGTACTTC.

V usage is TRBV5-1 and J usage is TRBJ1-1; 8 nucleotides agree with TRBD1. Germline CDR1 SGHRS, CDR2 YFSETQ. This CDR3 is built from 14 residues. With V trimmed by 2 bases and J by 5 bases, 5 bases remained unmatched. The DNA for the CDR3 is TGCGCCAGCAGCTTAAGCAGGGGGCTGACTGAAGCTTTCTTT. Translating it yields CASSLSRGLTEAFF. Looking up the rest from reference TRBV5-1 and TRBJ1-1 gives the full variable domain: KAGVTQTPRYLIKTRGQQVTLSCSPISGHRSVSWYQQTPGQGLQFLFEYFSETQRNKGNFPGRFSGRQFSNSRSEMNVSTLELGDSALYLCASSLSRGLTEAFFGQGTRLTVV.

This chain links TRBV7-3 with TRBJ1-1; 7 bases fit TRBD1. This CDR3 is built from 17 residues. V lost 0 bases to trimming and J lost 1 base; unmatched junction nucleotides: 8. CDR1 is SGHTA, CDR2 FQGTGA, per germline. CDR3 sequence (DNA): TGTGCCAGCAGCTTAACCCTGGACAGGCCAGGGAACACTGAAGCTTTCTTT. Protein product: CASSLTLDRPGNTEAFF.

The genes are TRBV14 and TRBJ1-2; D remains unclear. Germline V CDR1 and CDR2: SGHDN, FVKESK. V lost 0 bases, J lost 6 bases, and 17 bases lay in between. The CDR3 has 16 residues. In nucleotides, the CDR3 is TGTGCCAGCAGCCAAGATATGGTGCCATCTCGGGATGGCTACACCTTC. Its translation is CASSQDMVPSRDGYTF. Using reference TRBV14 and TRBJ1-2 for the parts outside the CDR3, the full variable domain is EAGVTQFPSHSVIEKGQTVTLRCDPISGHDNLYWYRRVMGKEIKFLLHFVKESKQDESGMPNNRFLAERTGGTYSTLKVQPAELEDSGVYFCASSQDMVPSRDGYTFGSGTRLTVV.

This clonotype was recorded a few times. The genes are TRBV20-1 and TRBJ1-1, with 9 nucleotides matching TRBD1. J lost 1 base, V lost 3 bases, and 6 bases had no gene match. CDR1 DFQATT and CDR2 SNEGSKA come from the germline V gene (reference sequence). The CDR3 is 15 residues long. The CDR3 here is CSARDGQGRNTEAFF. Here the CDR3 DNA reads TGCAGTGCTAGGGACGGACAGGGGAGGAACACTGAAGCTTTCTTT.

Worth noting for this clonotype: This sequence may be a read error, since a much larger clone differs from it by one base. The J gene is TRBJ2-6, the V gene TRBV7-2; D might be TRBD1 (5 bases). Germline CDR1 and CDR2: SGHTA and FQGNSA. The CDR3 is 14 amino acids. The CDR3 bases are TGTGCCAGCAGCACCGTATCTGGGGCCAGCGTCCTGACTTTC. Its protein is CASSTVSGASVLTF.

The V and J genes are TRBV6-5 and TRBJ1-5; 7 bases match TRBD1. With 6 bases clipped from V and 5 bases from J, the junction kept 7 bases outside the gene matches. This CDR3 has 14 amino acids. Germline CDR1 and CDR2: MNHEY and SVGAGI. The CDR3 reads CASSLRGTDQPQHF. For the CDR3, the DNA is TGTGCCAGCAGCCTCAGGGGGACCGATCAGCCCCAGCATTTT.

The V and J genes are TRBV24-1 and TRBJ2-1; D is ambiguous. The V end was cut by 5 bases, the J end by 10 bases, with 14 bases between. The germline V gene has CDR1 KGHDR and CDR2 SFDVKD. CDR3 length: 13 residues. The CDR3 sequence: CATSAELLREQFF. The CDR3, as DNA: TGTGCCACCAGTGCTGAATTGCTCCGCGAGCAGTTCTTC.

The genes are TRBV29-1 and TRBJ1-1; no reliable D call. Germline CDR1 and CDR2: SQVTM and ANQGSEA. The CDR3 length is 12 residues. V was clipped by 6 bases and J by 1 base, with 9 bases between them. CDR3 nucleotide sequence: TGCAGCGTGATGAAAGAGAACACTGAAGCTTTCTTT. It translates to CSVMKENTEAFF. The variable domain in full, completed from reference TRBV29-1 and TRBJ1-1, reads SAVISQKPSRDICQRGTSLTIQCQVDSQVTMMFWYRQQPGQSLTLIATANQGSEATYESGFVIDKFPISRPNLTFSTLTVSNMSPEDSSIYLCSVMKENTEAFFGQGTRLTVV.